These 10 T cell receptor beta chains originate from one sample sequenced in a study of regulatory T cells in long-lasting Graves disease. With iRepertoire HTBI primers and Arm-PCR of CDR3 regions, TCR beta libraries were built. From the multiplex PCR reads, TCRdb called clonotypes with MiXCR, one entry per CDR3 protein. The sample yields hundreds of thousands of distinct CDR3 sequences, roughly a fifth seen once. Described time point: persistent/refractory GD, antithyroid drugs over 5 years with positive TRAb. Researchers made the TCR library from RNA that was extracted from PBMCs. The sample was peripheral blood mononuclear cells (PBMCs), taken when the disease was refractory, from a patient treated with antithyroid drugs. These receptors were taken from a female donor with Graves disease.

This clonotype has ten or more counts. The chain combines TRBV19 with TRBJ1-6; D gene uncertain. The CDR3 is 13 amino acids. Germline lookup yields CDR1 LNHDA and CDR2 SQIVND (reference sequence). V dropped 3 bases and J dropped 7 bases, with 7 bases sitting between them. The CDR3 sequence: CASSISRNSPLHF. The CDR3 DNA reads TGTGCCAGTAGTATTTCTCGAAATTCACCCCTCCACTTT.

This clonotype came up a few times. The genes are TRBV12-3 or TRBV12-4 and TRBJ1-1, with a weak D call TRBD1 (6 bases). Trimming shortened V by 8 bases and J by 3 bases, and 16 bases separated the two germline ends. The CDR3 length is 14 residues. DNA of the CDR3: TGTGCCAGCTCCCCGCCGGCAGGGGACACTGAAGCTTTCTTT. Translating gives CASSPPAGDTEAFF.

As regards this clonotype: It may be a read error: a sequence one base away is much more abundant. The genes are TRBV11-2 and TRBJ1-4; D unresolved. The CDR3 consists of 15 residues. CDR1 and CDR2 from the germline V gene are SGHAT and FQNNGV. The CDR3: CASSRSGSTNEKLLF. In DNA, the CDR3 is TGTGCCAGCAGCCGAAGCGGGTCAACTAATGAAAAACTGCTTTTT.

This clonotype was recorded at least ten times. J is TRBJ2-5 and V is TRBV28; D unclear. Trimming removed 2 bases from V and 2 bases from J, with 9 bases in between. Germline V gene sequence: CDR1 MDHEN, CDR2 SYDVKM. The CDR3 totals 14 residues. The CDR3 here is CASSLVTPQETQYF. The CDR3 bases are TGTGCCAGCAGTTTAGTGACACCGCAAGAGACCCAGTACTTC.

This clonotype occurred once. One end of the junction fails to match germline, which may point to a read error. J is TRBJ2-7 and V is TRBV28, with 10 bases identical to TRBD1. The CDR3 extends over 15 amino acids. Germline CDR1 and CDR2: MDHEN and SYDVKM. The CDR3 reads CAISAQTGGRNEQYF. The CDR3 DNA sequence: TGTGCCATCAGTGCCCAGACAGGGGGCCGGAACGAGCAGTACTTC.

Comment on this clonotype: One end of the junction is discordant with germline, which a read error may explain. V is TRBV28 and J is TRBJ2-7, with 8 positions matching TRBD2. This CDR3 region has 12 residues. Germline values: CDR1 MDHEN, CDR2 SYDVKM. The CDR3 here is CASSLEAGGQHF. For the CDR3, the DNA is TGTGCCAGCAGTTTAGAGGCGGGGGGCCAGCACTTC.

The J gene is TRBJ1-1, the V gene TRBV13; no clear D gene. Per the germline V gene, CDR1 is PRHDT and CDR2 is FYEKMQ (reference sequence). This CDR3 is built from 12 residues. V dropped 2 bases and J dropped 11 bases, with 12 bases sitting between them. The CDR3: CASSLRASAAFF. CDR3 bases: TGTGCCAGCAGCTTAAGGGCCAGTGCGGCTTTCTTT. The full variable domain, its missing parts supplied by reference TRBV13 and TRBJ1-1, is AAGVIQSPRHLIKEKRETATLKCYPIPRHDTVYWYQQGPGQDPQFLISFYEKMQSDKGSIPDRFSAQQFSDYHSELNMSSLELGDSALYFCASSLRASAAFFGQGTRLTVV.

This chain links TRBV11-2 with TRBJ2-1; the D gene is possibly TRBD2 (6 bases). The CDR3 consists of 17 residues. V gave up 5 bases and J gave up 6 bases, with 23 bases separating them. The germline gives CDR1 SGHAT, CDR2 FQNNGV. The CDR3 loop reads CASSLLGPRLDPNEQFF. The CDR3 nucleotides read TGTGCCAGCAGCCTCCTGGGTCCGAGACTAGATCCCAATGAGCAGTTCTTC.

This clonotype occurred a few times. The chain has TRBV19 and TRBJ1-5, with 8 bases identical to TRBD1. The CDR3 contains 17 residues. V trimming: 1 base; J trimming: 1 base; junction bases outside the gene matches: 6. Per the germline V gene, CDR1 is LNHDA and CDR2 is SQIVND (reference sequence). The CDR3 is CASSIVPGGWSNQPQHF. CDR3 DNA sequence: TGTGCCAGTAGTATAGTCCCAGGGGGCTGGAGCAATCAGCCCCAGCATTTT.

This clonotype was detected many times. The rearrangement uses TRBV6-5 and TRBJ1-2, with D possibly being TRBD1 (6 bases). The CDR3 has 15 residues. CDR1 is MNHEY, CDR2 SVGAGI, per germline. V was shortened by 2 bases and J by 5 bases, with 15 bases between the two germline ends. The CDR3: CASSYGGQRYYGYTF. CDR3 nucleotide sequence: TGTGCCAGCAGTTACGGGGGACAAAGATATTATGGCTACACCTTC.